This T cell receptor beta chain emerged from a study of beta chain features in type 1 diabetes. Looking at the study overall: The study found patients and healthy donors alike in age, gender and cell yields.

Whole-study findings and limits: Any HLA effect on TCRB rearrangement was left unresolved by small sub-analyses.

In germline, CDR1 is SEHNR, CDR2 FQNEAQ (reference sequence). This CDR3 contains 16 residues. V lost 1 base, J lost 4 bases, and 10 bases stayed unmatched. On this clone: Its antigen is not known.

Every isolated RNA sample was fully reverse transcribed, so sequencing captured expressed TCRB transcripts. The data were produced by immunoSEQ multiplex PCR, yet TCRdb's version contains in-frame clones alone and is incomplete. The repertoire holds 350,000 to 450,000 clones, approximately 15% seen once, with approximately 0.038% in the top ten. Every participating donor gave one draw, a heparinised blood sample averaging about 100 mL. Using CD45RO/CCR7/CD25/CD127/CD95/CD27, CD4+ naive, central memory, regulatory and stem cell-like memory cells were sorted. Sequenced input: naive CD4+ T cells from blood. The receptor's source is a man aged 25 to 45 in good health. The gene calls are TRBV7-9 and TRBJ2-7; 7 nucleotides match TRBD2. For the CDR3, the DNA is TGTGCCAGCAGCTTAGTTGTTACTAGCGTCCTTTACGAGCAGTACGTC. Translated, it gives CASSLVVTSVLYEQYV.